This T cell receptor beta chain was identified during a study of blood T cell repertoires in COVID-19. Study information: Samples of COVID-19 (acute and convalescent) were obtained from the United States, Italy and Spain. The analysed material was cDNA or gDNA that came from T cells, B-cell-depleted T cells, or PBMCs.

Authors' methods: Reference gene primer amplification gave nucleated cell count estimates. Profiled with immunoSEQ multiplex PCR; TCRdb holds only in-frame clones, not every one. The D gene and trimming were derived from the DNA, and the V and J assignments and clone size from that table. The table lists over 350,000 clones, 70% to 90% of them singletons. The CDR3 sequence is 13 residues long. Per the germline V gene, CDR1 is SGHAT and CDR2 is FQNNGV. Between the trimmed V and J ends, which lost 6 bases and 7 bases, there was a span of 16 bases. Sequenced sample: peripheral blood. The chain carries TRBV11-2 and TRBJ2-7; tentatively, D is TRBD1 (6 bases). The TCR sequence derives from a woman aged 30 to 39 with active or convalescent COVID-19. CDR3 DNA sequence: TGTGCCAGCAGTTACTCACCCCAGGGGGAGCAGTACTTC. Protein: CASSYSPQGEQYF.